A selection of T cell receptor beta chains follows, all from one sample in a study of early T cells in non-severe SARS-CoV-2 infection. TCRdb reprocessed the 5' RACE reads via MiXCR and lists one record per CDR3 protein. The table records tens of thousands of distinct CDR3 sequences, over 7.5% of them present only once. The sequenced material came from whole blood. The origin of the receptors is an adult who was a healthcare worker with PCR-confirmed SARS-CoV-2 infection or an uninfected control (not recorded which). The CDR3 runs from the conserved cysteine through the conserved F or W. D genes are given only for firm matches. Where a row states a size, it is once, few, many or the class of an expanded clone; other rows omit it.

J gene: TRBJ2-5; D gene: .; clone size: many; V gene: TRBV11-3; CDR3 DNA: TGTGCCAGCAGCTTATTGATCGGGGAGACCCAGTACTTC; CDR3 protein: CASSLLIGETQYF
J gene: TRBJ2-5; D gene: .; clone size: many; V gene: TRBV5-6; CDR3 DNA: TGTGCCAGCAGCTTGGAGTCGGCAGGACAAGAGACCCAGTACTTC; CDR3 protein: CASSLESAGQETQYF
J gene: TRBJ1-3; D gene: .; clone size: many; V gene: TRBV19; CDR3 DNA: TGTGCCAGTAGCAAAGGACGGAACTCTGGAAACACCATATATTTT; CDR3 protein: CASSKGRNSGNTIYF
J gene: TRBJ2-7; D gene: .; clone size: few; V gene: TRBV3-1; CDR3 DNA: TGTGCCAGCAGCCAAGAAACCTACGAGCAGTACTTC; CDR3 protein: CASSQETYEQYF
J gene: TRBJ2-3; D gene: TRBD2; clone size: few; V gene: TRBV5-1; CDR3 DNA: TGCGCCAGCAGCTTTGGACTAGCGGGAGCAGATACGCAGTATTTT; CDR3 protein: CASSFGLAGADTQYF
J gene: TRBJ2-7; D gene: .; clone size: many; V gene: TRBV18; CDR3 DNA: TGTGCCAGCTCACTCGAGTTGGGACGGGACGAGCAGTACTTC; CDR3 protein: CASSLELGRDEQYF
J gene: TRBJ2-7; D gene: .; clone size: .; V gene: TRBV20-1; CDR3 DNA: TGCAGTGCTAGAGATCCGGGAGGGGGACAGGTCGGGGAGCAGTACTTC; CDR3 protein: CSARDPGGGQVGEQYF
J gene: TRBJ2-1; D gene: TRBD2; clone size: .; V gene: TRBV7-2; CDR3 DNA: TGTGCCAGCAGCTTAGGAAACATTCTAGCGGGAGGTCGTGAGCAGTTCTTC; CDR3 protein: CASSLGNILAGGREQFF
J gene: TRBJ2-1; D gene: TRBD2; clone size: .; V gene: TRBV7-2; CDR3 DNA: TGTGCCAGCAGCTTAGACGGGAGGGCCGGCAATGAGCAGTTCTTC; CDR3 protein: CASSLDGRAGNEQFF
J gene: TRBJ2-5; D gene: .; clone size: few; V gene: TRBV4-1; CDR3 DNA: TGCGCCAGCGGCCCACTCCCTCCAGGGGGGGGACAAGAGACCCAGTACTTC; CDR3 protein: CASGPLPPGGGQETQYF
J gene: TRBJ2-1; D gene: .; clone size: many; V gene: TRBV6-5; CDR3 DNA: TGTGCCAGCAGACCGACAGGGCAGACTAGTCATCGCAATGAGCAGTTCTTC; CDR3 protein: CASRPTGQTSHRNEQFF
J gene: TRBJ2-7; D gene: .; clone size: many; V gene: TRBV6-5; CDR3 DNA: TGTGCCAGCAAGAGTGGGGGGACTGACAGCTACGAGCAGTACTTC; CDR3 protein: CASKSGGTDSYEQYF
J gene: TRBJ2-5; D gene: .; clone size: .; V gene: TRBV29-1; CDR3 DNA: TGCAGCGTTGATTTCCATAAGGGGACCCAGTACTTC; CDR3 protein: CSVDFHKGTQYF
J gene: TRBJ2-5; D gene: .; clone size: many; V gene: TRBV5-1; CDR3 DNA: TGCGCCAGCAGCTTGTGGGAGACCCAGTACTTC; CDR3 protein: CASSLWETQYF
J gene: TRBJ1-4; D gene: .; clone size: .; V gene: TRBV12-3/TRBV12-4; CDR3 DNA: TGTGCCAGCCGCGGCGCTTTTAATGAAAAACTGTTTTTT; CDR3 protein: CASRGAFNEKLFF
J gene: TRBJ1-3; D gene: .; clone size: .; V gene: TRBV7-3; CDR3 DNA: TGTGCCAGCAGCGTAGACGGAAACACCATATATTTT; CDR3 protein: CASSVDGNTIYF
J gene: TRBJ2-7; D gene: TRBD2; clone size: many; V gene: TRBV7-2; CDR3 DNA: TGTGCCAGCAAAGGGACTAGCGGGATGCTAACCGACGAGCAGTACTTC; CDR3 protein: CASKGTSGMLTDEQYF
J gene: TRBJ1-3; D gene: .; clone size: many; V gene: TRBV6-5; CDR3 DNA: TGTGCCAGCAGTCCGGACGAGTCTGGAAACACCATATATTTT; CDR3 protein: CASSPDESGNTIYF
J gene: TRBJ2-2; D gene: TRBD1; clone size: many; V gene: TRBV24-1; CDR3 DNA: TGTGCCACCGGAAGGGACAGTACGAACACCGGGGAGCTGTTTTTT; CDR3 protein: CATGRDSTNTGELFF
J gene: TRBJ2-7; D gene: TRBD2; clone size: few; V gene: TRBV4-2; CDR3 DNA: TGTGCCAGCAGCCAAGGGGCGGGAGGGTCAAGGTCGGATGTGCAGTACTTC; CDR3 protein: CASSQGAGGSRSDVQYF
J gene: TRBJ1-5; D gene: TRBD1; clone size: many; V gene: TRBV6-2/TRBV6-3; CDR3 DNA: TGTGCCAGCAGTTACGGGACAGGGGGAGGCCAGCCCCAGCATTTT; CDR3 protein: CASSYGTGGGQPQHF
J gene: TRBJ1-6; D gene: TRBD1; clone size: .; V gene: TRBV12-3/TRBV12-4; CDR3 DNA: TGTGCCAGCAGTTTGGGGACAGGGTTCTATAATTCACCCCTCCACTTT; CDR3 protein: CASSLGTGFYNSPLHF
J gene: TRBJ1-1; D gene: .; clone size: many; V gene: TRBV12-3/TRBV12-4; CDR3 DNA: TGTGCCAGCAGTTTGCGGGAGAGGAACACTGAAGCTTTCTTT; CDR3 protein: CASSLRERNTEAFF
J gene: TRBJ1-5; D gene: .; clone size: .; V gene: TRBV6-1; CDR3 DNA: TGTGCCAGCAGTGCCATTGGGGGTCAGCCCCAGCATTTT; CDR3 protein: CASSAIGGQPQHF
J gene: TRBJ2-7; D gene: TRBD1; clone size: many; V gene: TRBV6-5; CDR3 DNA: TGTGCCAGCAGTTACAATGCCCCCGGACAGGGGGCCTACGAGCAGTACTTC; CDR3 protein: CASSYNAPGQGAYEQYF
J gene: TRBJ1-1; D gene: .; clone size: many; V gene: TRBV19; CDR3 DNA: TGTGCCAGTGAACAGGGAAATGAAGCTTTCTTT; CDR3 protein: CASEQGNEAFF
J gene: TRBJ2-7; D gene: TRBD2; clone size: many; V gene: TRBV6-6; CDR3 DNA: TGTGCCAGCAGTCCGCGCCGGCGGGAGGGGGGCGAGCAGTACTTC; CDR3 protein: CASSPRRREGGEQYF
J gene: TRBJ1-1; D gene: .; clone size: few; V gene: TRBV20-1; CDR3 DNA: TGCAGTACTTCCCGCGCGTATGCGAACACTGAAGCTTTCTTT; CDR3 protein: CSTSRAYANTEAFF
J gene: TRBJ2-1; D gene: TRBD2; clone size: few; V gene: TRBV28; CDR3 DNA: TGTGCCATTACACAAGCGGGAGAGACCTACAATGAGCAGTTCTTC; CDR3 protein: CAITQAGETYNEQFF
J gene: TRBJ2-3; D gene: TRBD2; clone size: .; V gene: TRBV9; CDR3 DNA: TGTGCCAGCGGGTCGGGAGGGTCGTATAGCACAGATACGCAGTATTTT; CDR3 protein: CASGSGGSYSTDTQYF
J gene: TRBJ2-5; D gene: TRBD1; clone size: .; V gene: TRBV6-2/TRBV6-3; CDR3 DNA: TGTGCCAGCAGTAACTGGGACAGACAAGAGACCCAGTACTTC; CDR3 protein: CASSNWDRQETQYF
J gene: TRBJ1-4; D gene: TRBD1; clone size: many; V gene: TRBV2; CDR3 DNA: TGTGCCAGCAGACCGACAGGGGGCCGGGAAAAACTGTTTTTT; CDR3 protein: CASRPTGGREKLFF
J gene: TRBJ2-2; D gene: .; clone size: .; V gene: TRBV12-3/TRBV12-4; CDR3 DNA: TGTGCCAGCAGTTTAATATGGAGAGCCGGGGAGCTGTTTTTT; CDR3 protein: CASSLIWRAGELFF
J gene: TRBJ2-7; D gene: TRBD2; clone size: .; V gene: TRBV20-1; CDR3 DNA: TGCAGTGCTAGACCCCAGACTAGCGTATTCTACGAGCAGTACTTC; CDR3 protein: CSARPQTSVFYEQYF
J gene: TRBJ2-2; D gene: TRBD1; clone size: many; V gene: TRBV5-4; CDR3 DNA: TGTGCCAGCAGCCCAGACAGGGGGCGCGGCACCGGGGAGCTGTTTTTT; CDR3 protein: CASSPDRGRGTGELFF
J gene: TRBJ2-7; D gene: TRBD1; clone size: many; V gene: TRBV29-1; CDR3 DNA: TGCAGCGTTGAAAGCGTACAGGGGGAGTCCTACGAGCAGTACTTC; CDR3 protein: CSVESVQGESYEQYF
J gene: TRBJ2-3; D gene: TRBD1; clone size: many; V gene: TRBV7-2; CDR3 DNA: TGTGCCAGCAGGGCAGGGGGTTTCACAGATACGCAGTATTTT; CDR3 protein: CASRAGGFTDTQYF
J gene: TRBJ1-2; D gene: .; clone size: few; V gene: TRBV7-3; CDR3 DNA: TGTGCCAGCAGCCCGCAGCCCGACGGTAACTATGGCTACACCTTC; CDR3 protein: CASSPQPDGNYGYTF
J gene: TRBJ2-2; D gene: TRBD1; clone size: .; V gene: TRBV29-1; CDR3 DNA: TGCAGCGTCGACAGGGCGGGCACCGGGGAGCTGTTTTTT; CDR3 protein: CSVDRAGTGELFF
J gene: TRBJ2-7; D gene: .; clone size: .; V gene: TRBV5-1; CDR3 DNA: TGCGCCAGCAGCTTGGGCCTACTAGGGAGGGAGCAGTACTTC; CDR3 protein: CASSLGLLGREQYF
J gene: TRBJ2-7; D gene: .; clone size: many; V gene: TRBV7-2; CDR3 DNA: TGTGCCAGCAGCTTGGCGGAGGGCTCCTACGAGCAGTACTTC; CDR3 protein: CASSLAEGSYEQYF
J gene: TRBJ1-5; D gene: .; clone size: many; V gene: TRBV4-1; CDR3 DNA: TGCGCCAGCAGCCGAACCGGAGCAGGTCAGCCCCAGCATTTT; CDR3 protein: CASSRTGAGQPQHF
J gene: TRBJ2-7; D gene: TRBD2; clone size: many; V gene: TRBV7-2; CDR3 DNA: TGTGCCAGCAGCTTAGTGACCATTAGACTAGCGGGACGTGCGTGGGAGCAGTACTTC; CDR3 protein: CASSLVTIRLAGRAWEQYF
J gene: TRBJ2-2; D gene: .; clone size: few; V gene: TRBV5-1; CDR3 DNA: TGCGCCAGCAGTATAAGGGACACCGGGGAGCTGTTTTTT; CDR3 protein: CASSIRDTGELFF
J gene: TRBJ2-3; D gene: .; clone size: .; V gene: TRBV18; CDR3 DNA: TGTGCCAGCTCACCCTCTAGCACAGATACGCAGTATTTT; CDR3 protein: CASSPSSTDTQYF
J gene: TRBJ2-1; D gene: .; clone size: many; V gene: TRBV6-2/TRBV6-3; CDR3 DNA: TGTGCCAGCAGTTACCTAAATCTAGCGAGAGGGGCAGTTGGGGAGAACGGCAATGAGCAGTTCTTC; CDR3 protein: CASSYLNLARGAVGENGNEQFF